This is a list of T cell receptor beta chains from one sample in a study of PD-1 blockade in classical Hodgkin lymphoma. Profiling relied on immunoSEQ multiplex PCR, and the TCRdb table lists in-frame clones only, not all of them. This table has approximately 98,000 clones, 80% to 90% appearing once. This material consisted of peripheral blood mononuclear cells (PBMCs), taken before the second cycle of nivolumab. All receptors derive from a human donor with classical Hodgkin lymphoma. CDR3s include the opening cysteine and the closing phenylalanine or tryptophan. D genes are given only for firm matches. Part of the rows lack a size; the others show once, few, many or a class for expanded clones.

V	J	D	size	DNA	CDR3
TRBV7-9	TRBJ2-7	TRBD2	NA	TGTGCCAGCAGCCTAGGGGGACTAGCGGGAGTTGTTTACGAGCAGTACTTC	CASSLGGLAGVVYEQYF
TRBV7-9	TRBJ2-5	NA	NA	TGTGCCAGCAGCGTTGACGGAAAAGAGACCCAGTACTTC	CASSVDGKETQYF
TRBV4-1	TRBJ2-1	NA	NA	TGCGCCAGCAGCCAAGCAAACCTGGTGTCGTACAATGAGCAGTTCTTC	CASSQANLVSYNEQFF
TRBV5-1	TRBJ1-2	TRBD1	NA	TGCGCCAGCAGCTTGGAGGACAGGGCGAGCGGCTACACCTTC	CASSLEDRASGYTF
TRBV18	TRBJ1-2	NA	NA	TGTGCCAGCTCACCCATTCAACAGATACCCTCCTATGGCTACACCTTC	CASSPIQQIPSYGYTF
TRBV9	TRBJ2-3	NA	NA	TGTGCCAGCAGCCCCCGTTTCCGGGCAGATACGCAGTATTTT	CASSPRFRADTQYF
TRBV10-3	TRBJ1-2	TRBD1	NA	TGTGCCATCAGGGACCGGGACAGCCAGAAGGGCTACACCTTC	CAIRDRDSQKGYTF
TRBV7-2	TRBJ2-5	NA	NA	TGTGCCAGCAGCTTATCAGGGACAGAGACCCAGTACTTC	CASSLSGTETQYF
TRBV5-4	TRBJ2-1	TRBD1	NA	TGTGCCAGCAGCTTGGGGGGACAGGGGTCCTACAATGAGCAGTTCTTC	CASSLGGQGSYNEQFF
TRBV5-1	TRBJ2-3	TRBD2	NA	TGCGCCAGCAGCTCAACTAGCGGAACAAGCACAGATACGCAGTATTTT	CASSSTSGTSTDTQYF
TRBV27	TRBJ1-2	TRBD1	NA	TGTGCCAGCAGGGCCGGGACAGGGCGGAGCGGCTACACCTTC	CASRAGTGRSGYTF
TRBV7-6	TRBJ2-2	NA	NA	TGTGCCAGCAGCTTAGGTCCGTTCGGGGAGCTGTTTTTT	CASSLGPFGELFF
TRBV7-4	TRBJ1-1	NA	NA	TGTGCCAGCAGCTTCCGGGCAGGGACTGAAGCTTTCTTT	CASSFRAGTEAFF
TRBV7-9	TRBJ2-3	TRBD2	NA	TGTGCCAGCAGCAGGGAGGCGGGAGGGCCGACAGATACGCAGTATTTT	CASSREAGGPTDTQYF
TRBV4-2	TRBJ2-3	TRBD2	NA	TGTGCCAGCAGGGAGGCTAGCGGGAGGTCCTCAGATACGCAGTATTTT	CASREASGRSSDTQYF
TRBV19	TRBJ2-1	TRBD2	NA	TGTGCCAGTAGTATCATCTCAGCGGGAGGCCGGGGGAATGAGCAGTTCTTC	CASSIISAGGRGNEQFF
TRBV6-5	TRBJ2-7	TRBD1	NA	TGTGCCACCCATAGGCGGGACAGGGTTGGCGACGAGCAGTACTTC	CATHRRDRVGDEQYF
TRBV27	TRBJ2-5	NA	NA	TGTGCCAGCAGTTTTCGGGGGGACAGAGGGGGAGAGACCCAGTACTTC	CASSFRGDRGGETQYF
TRBV11-2	TRBJ2-5	NA	NA	TGTGCCAGCAGCTTCCGTGGGGGCGGAGGCCAAGAGACCCAGTACTTC	CASSFRGGGGQETQYF
TRBV13	TRBJ2-3	TRBD2	NA	TGTGCCAGCAGCCAAACGACTAGCGGGAGCTATTTAGATACGCAGTATTTT	CASSQTTSGSYLDTQYF
TRBV4-3	TRBJ2-1	NA	NA	TGCGCCAGCAGCACGGGACTGGAAAGCACTGAGCAGTTCTTC	CASSTGLESTEQFF
TRBV6-1	TRBJ2-2	NA	NA	TGTGCCAGCAGTCGTGATCCGTTTGGCACCGGGGAGCTGTTTTTT	CASSRDPFGTGELFF
TRBV5-1	TRBJ2-4	TRBD1	once	TGCGCCAGTACAGGCGGGGACAGGGGAGACATTCAGTACTTC	CASTGGDRGDIQYF
TRBV7-2	TRBJ2-3	TRBD2	NA	TGTGCCAGCAGCTCGCCCGGTTGGGGGGAGGGCGGGAAAGATACGCAGTATTTT	CASSSPGWGEGGKDTQYF
TRBV10-3	TRBJ2-3	NA	NA	TGTGCCATCACTAGCGACAGGGAGAATACGCAGTATTTT	CAITSDRENTQYF
TRBV11-3	TRBJ2-1	TRBD1	NA	TGTGCCAGCAGCTTCCGGGACAGGGCCTACAATGAGCAGTTCTTC	CASSFRDRAYNEQFF
TRBV6-5	TRBJ2-7	NA	NA	TGTGCCAGCTGTAGATCTTGGGAGGCCTACGAGCAGTACTTC	CASCRSWEAYEQYF
TRBV5-4	TRBJ1-4	NA	once	TGTGCCAGCAGCTCGACAGGTCGGGGATCAACTAATGAAAAACTGTTTTTT	CASSSTGRGSTNEKLFF
TRBV27	TRBJ1-2	NA	once	TGTGCCAGCAGTTCGGAGGGGTGGTATGGCTACACCTTC	CASSSEGWYGYTF
TRBV14	TRBJ2-3	TRBD2	NA	TGTGCCAGCAGCCACCCGGCCCGGGGGGCAGATACGCAGTATTTT	CASSHPARGADTQYF
TRBV19	TRBJ1-2	NA	once	TGTGCCAGTAGTTACACCGGGACGCCAGCCGGTGGCTACACCTTC	CASSYTGTPAGGYTF
TRBV19	TRBJ2-5	NA	NA	TGTGCCAGTAGTCCCGTGAGAGGGACCCAGTACTTC	CASSPVRGTQYF
TRBV2	TRBJ1-2	TRBD1	NA	TGTGCCAGCAGGACAGGGGGCGGCTATGGCTACACCTTC	CASRTGGGYGYTF
TRBV13	TRBJ2-5	TRBD2	NA	TGTGCCAGCAGCTACGGACTAGCGAAAGAGACCCAGTACTTC	CASSYGLAKETQYF
TRBV6-5	TRBJ2-2	NA	NA	TGTGCCAGCCGTCCGGAGGGGTACACCGGGGAGCTGTTTTTT	CASRPEGYTGELFF
TRBV18	TRBJ2-2	TRBD1	NA	TGTGCCAGCCACGTACAGGGGGCAGCCGACACCGGGGAGCTGTTTTTT	CASHVQGAADTGELFF
TRBV28	TRBJ2-1	NA	NA	TGTGCCAGCACCCCCCGAGAGGGCTTCCAAAATGAGCAGTTCTTC	CASTPREGFQNEQFF
TRBV5-6	TRBJ2-6	NA	NA	TGTGCCAGCAGCTTCACCCCTGGGGCCAACGTCCTGACTTTC	CASSFTPGANVLTF
TRBV6-5	TRBJ2-1	NA	NA	TGTGCCAGCAGCCGCGGGGTCCCCAACAATGAGCAGTTCTTC	CASSRGVPNNEQFF
TRBV5-1	TRBJ2-1	NA	NA	TGCGCCAGCAGCTCGGACTCGAGCTCCTACAATGAGCAGTTCTTC	CASSSDSSSYNEQFF
TRBV18	TRBJ1-1	TRBD1	NA	TGTGCCAGCTCACCAAGAACGGACAGGGTACATACTGAAGCTTTCTTT	CASSPRTDRVHTEAFF
TRBV18	TRBJ2-3	NA	NA	TGTGCCAGCTCACCACTTGGGAGACGCGACACAGATACGCAGTATTTT	CASSPLGRRDTDTQYF
TRBV5-4	TRBJ2-7	NA	NA	TGTGCCAGCAGTCAACCAGGGACTCTCTCCTCCGAGCAGTACTTC	CASSQPGTLSSEQYF
TRBV4-1	TRBJ2-7	TRBD1	NA	TGCGCCAGCAGCCAAGTATGGACAGGGGGCGGGAACGAGCAGTACTTC	CASSQVWTGGGNEQYF
TRBV19	TRBJ1-1	NA	NA	TGTGCCAGTAGTATCGGGAACACTGAAGCTTTCTTT	CASSIGNTEAFF
TRBV6-1	TRBJ1-4	TRBD1	NA	TGTGCCAGCAGAACCGACAGGGTGAATGAAAAACTGTTTTTT	CASRTDRVNEKLFF
TRBV25-1	TRBJ2-5	TRBD1	NA	TGTGCCAGCAGTGACCCGGACAGGGGAGGGCGAGAGACCCAGTACTTC	CASSDPDRGGRETQYF
TRBV6-4	TRBJ2-1	TRBD2	NA	TGTGCCAGCAGCACAACCGGGACTAGCGGTCACGAGCAGTTCTTC	CASSTTGTSGHEQFF